This T cell receptor (beta chain) was profiled in a study of T cells in Graves' hyperthyroidism and ophthalmopathy. Study details: The blood sample was taken at first diagnosis, before treatment began.

This CDR3 contains 15 residues. The germline V gene encodes CDR1 SGHRS and CDR2 YFSETQ. Germline trimming cut 7 bases from V and 0 bases from J; bases unmatched to any gene: 7. The study's findings and limits: Model predictions of ophthalmopathy came a median about 6.3 months before onset. Most thyroid clonotypes expanded above 0.001 appeared in blood too.

It was at first hyperthyroidism diagnosis, before any ophthalmopathy symptoms, that the blood sample was taken. This clonotype was counted at least ten times. Antigen specificity is unknown. TCR beta CDR3 sequences were amplified from RNA transcripts. In the first-round RT-PCR of the TCR CDR3, the HTBI primer set was used. Each CDR3 protein gets one entry after TCRdb re-called the multiplex PCR reads with MiXCR. The table records approximately 260,000 distinct CDR3 sequences, approximately 16% of them present only once. What was sequenced was blood. The receptor was isolated from a woman between 45 and 65 years old with Graves' hyperthyroidism that later progressed to Graves' ophthalmopathy. The gene calls are TRBV5-1 and TRBJ1-3; 7 bases map to TRBD1. CDR3 region: CASATGESSGNTIYF. In DNA, the CDR3 is TGCGCCAGCGCTACAGGGGAAAGCTCTGGAAACACCATATATTTT. Based on the CDR3 plus reference TRBV5-1 and TRBJ1-3, the full variable domain is KAGVTQTPRYLIKTRGQQVTLSCSPISGHRSVSWYQQTPGQGLQFLFEYFSETQRNKGNFPGRFSGRQFSNSRSEMNVSTLELGDSALYLCASATGESSGNTIYFGEGSWLTVV.